This TCR beta chain was recovered during a study of chronic HIV infection and antiretroviral therapy. TCRdb recomputed calls from the 5' RACE reads with MiXCR, one row per CDR3 protein. Found here are 45,000 to 60,000 distinct CDR3 sequences, about a fifth of them singletons; the top ten hold 2.5% to 3%. CDR3 length: 14 residues. Trimming shortened V by 6 bases and J by 1 base, and 12 bases separated the two germline ends. The sequence was collected from an adult who had HIV and had not received antiretroviral therapy, or was an uninfected healthy control (not recorded which). The J gene is TRBJ1-1, the V gene TRBV12-3 or TRBV12-4; D may be TRBD1 (5 bases). The sequencing input was peripheral blood. The CDR3 region is CASSYGHANTEAFF. The CDR3, as DNA: TGTGCCAGCAGCTATGGACACGCGAACACTGAAGCTTTCTTT.